Below, 10 T cell receptor beta chains from the same sample are listed, as sequenced in a study of CD8+ T cells in alopecia areata (dated by TCRdb to between 2017 and 2018). Libraries were prepared through the immunoSEQ multiplex PCR assay. For TCR sequencing, RNA was extracted from every sample and reverse transcribed into cDNA to serve as template. The table was pulled from immuneACCESS by TCRdb, which kept in-frame rearrangements only. Such tables lose some clones; where checked, under half of the loss comes from unresolved V genes, and the rest has no known cause. In this sample the table shows approximately 42,000 clones, about three fifths of which occur a single time. The ten top clones hold about a fifth of the sample. Sample time point, as interpreted from the label and publication: about 4 weeks on oral tofacitinib. Interpreted using the paper, the treatment or condition label stands for: oral pan-JAK inhibitor, 5-10 mg twice daily.

The source material was CD8+ T cells sorted from blood, sampled at week 4, from a patient treated with tofacitinib. Receptors were obtained from a human donor with alopecia areata.

This clone was counted a single time. The chain has TRBV14 and TRBJ2-1; the match to TRBD2 covers 8 bases. CDR3 length: 15 amino acids. V lost 4 bases to trimming and J lost 3 bases; unmatched junction nucleotides: 5. CDR1 and CDR2 from the germline V gene are SGHDN and FVKESK. In DNA, the CDR3 is TGTGCCAGCAGCCTACGCAGCGGGGGCTACAATGAGCAGTTCTTC. Translation: CASSLRSGGYNEQFF.

This clone was recorded a few times. The chain recombines TRBV29-1 with TRBJ2-5, with TRBD1 identical over 8 bases. The CDR3 totals 14 residues. V dropped 2 bases and J dropped 5; count of bases not matched to a gene: 7. Looked up from germline, CDR1 is SQVTM and CDR2 is ANQGSEA. CDR3 sequence: CSVEPQGGYETQYF. DNA of the CDR3: TGCAGCGTTGAACCACAGGGGGGCTACGAGACCCAGTACTTC.

V usage is TRBV27 and J usage is TRBJ1-6; 7 bases align to TRBD1. Germline CDR1 reads MNHEY; CDR2 reads SMNVEV (reference sequence). The CDR3 totals 15 residues. V shed 5 bases and J 10 bases; nucleotides not matched to a gene: 11. The CDR3: CASSPGGQGRSPLHF. The CDR3 DNA reads TGTGCCAGCAGTCCAGGGGGGCAGGGTAGATCACCCCTCCACTTT.

This clone has just a few counts. CDR3 region: CASRTDRGGETEAFF. CDR3 sequence (DNA): TGCGCCAGTAGAACGGACAGGGGCGGGGAGACTGAAGCTTTCTTT. The chain combines TRBV4-3 with TRBJ1-1; 9 bases map to TRBD1. CDR3 length: 15 residues. V gave up 9 bases and J gave up 5 bases; unmatched junction bases: 13. CDR1 is LGHNA and CDR2 is YSLEER in the germline V gene.

The rearrangement links TRBV7-9 to TRBJ2-3; tentative D call: TRBD2 (6 bases). Germline V CDR1 and CDR2: SEHNR, FQNEAQ (reference sequence). The CDR3 totals 14 residues. The ends were cut back, 6 bases at V and 0 bases at J, with 10 bases in the middle. CDR3 in amino acids: CASRGRGSTDTQYF. CDR3 in DNA: TGTGCCAGCAGAGGGCGGGGAAGCACAGATACGCAGTATTTT.

The chain couples TRBV30 to TRBJ2-2, with no clear D. The germline gives CDR1 GTSNPN, CDR2 SVGIG (reference sequence). The V gene lost 0 bases and the J gene lost 0 bases, with 2 bases spanning the gap. CDR3 length equals 13 residues. CDR3 loop: CAWSVSNTGELFF. CDR3 bases: TGTGCCTGGAGTGTGTCGAACACCGGGGAGCTGTTTTTT.

V gene TRBV6-6 combines with J gene TRBJ2-2, with D possibly TRBD1 on 6 matching bases. Trimming cost V 6 bases and J 3 bases, with 11 bases left between them. This CDR3 comprises 14 residues. CDR1 and CDR2 (germline): MNHNY, SVGAGI (reference sequence). CDR3 DNA sequence: TGTGCCAGCAGGATGGACAGTCACACCGGGGAGCTGTTTTTT. Translating gives CASRMDSHTGELFF.

The CDR3 DNA follows: TGTGCCAGCAGCGTAGAGGACCTTAGCTATGGCTACACCTTC. Translated: CASSVEDLSYGYTF. The V call is TRBV9, the J call TRBJ1-2; D not resolved. The germline V gene has CDR1 SGDLS and CDR2 YYNGEE. The length of the CDR3 is 14 residues. The V and J ends lost 0 bases and 4 bases respectively, with 10 bases between them.

J is TRBJ2-1 and V is TRBV9; the match to TRBD1 covers 7 bases. In germline, CDR1 is SGDLS, CDR2 YYNGEE. Trimming removed 0 bases from V and 8 bases from J; junction bases left unmatched: 2. This CDR3 is built from 13 residues. In DNA form, the CDR3 reads TGTGCCAGCAGCGTAGAGGGGGCGGATGAGCAGTTCTTC. It translates to CASSVEGADEQFF.

The V call is TRBV30, the J call TRBJ2-1; D gene uncertain. The CDR3 loop spans 11 amino acids. Germline assignment: CDR1 GTSNPN and CDR2 SVGIG (reference sequence). Trimming left V 5 bases short and J 7 bases short, with 9 bases between. The CDR3, as DNA: TGTGCCTGGGATGAAGGGAATGAGCAGTTCTTC. Residues: CAWDEGNEQFF.